This T cell receptor (beta chain) was documented in a study of T cells after yellow fever vaccination. Generation of TCR cDNA used 5'RACE template switching (which added a universal primer site and UMIs). TCRdb passed the 5' RACE reads through MiXCR, listing each CDR3 protein once. Of some 96,000 distinct CDR3 sequences listed, over 8% are singletons. Findings and limits, study-wide: Contamination by abundant bulk-population clonotypes could be present in FACS-sorted repertoires. Peak timing came faster in the weaker secondary response, day 5 versus 15. Post-booster reappearance was seen for most primary-vaccination clones (about 95% CD4, roughly 91% CD8).

From germline, CDR1 is PRHDT and CDR2 FYEKMQ (reference sequence). The CDR3 length is 16 residues. V was pared by 0 bases and J by 0 bases, with 11 bases between. This clonotype showed up just a few times. The source was CD8+ T cells not binding an NS4B(214-222) dextramer, sorted from PBMCs, collected roughly 15 days after the first yellow fever vaccination. The chain recombines TRBV13 with TRBJ1-1; weak D call: TRBD1 (6 bases). This TCR was recovered from a man aged 18-30 years who received the YFV17D yellow fever vaccine. The chain's CDR3 is CASSLGAGQMNTEAFF. Written as DNA, the CDR3 is TGTGCCAGCAGCTTAGGGGCAGGACAGATGAACACTGAAGCTTTCTTT. The variable domain in full, with the rest retrieved from reference TRBV13 and TRBJ1-1, is AAGVIQSPRHLIKEKRETATLKCYPIPRHDTVYWYQQGPGQDPQFLISFYEKMQSDKGSIPDRFSAQQFSDYHSELNMSSLELGDSALYFCASSLGAGQMNTEAFFGQGTRLTVV.